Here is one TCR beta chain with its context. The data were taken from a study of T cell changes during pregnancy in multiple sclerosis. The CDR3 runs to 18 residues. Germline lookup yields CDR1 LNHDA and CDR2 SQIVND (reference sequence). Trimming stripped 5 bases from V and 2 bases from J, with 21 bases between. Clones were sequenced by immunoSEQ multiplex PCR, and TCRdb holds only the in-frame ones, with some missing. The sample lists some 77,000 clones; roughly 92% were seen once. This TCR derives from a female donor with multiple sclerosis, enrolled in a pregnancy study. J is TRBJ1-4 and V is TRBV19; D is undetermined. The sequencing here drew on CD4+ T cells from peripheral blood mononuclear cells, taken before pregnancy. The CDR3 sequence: CASSPRGKLASTNEKLFF. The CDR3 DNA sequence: TGTGCCAGTAGTCCGCGAGGGAAGTTGGCGTCCACTAATGAAAAACTGTTTTTT.